The clone carrying this T cell receptor (beta chain) was detected ten times or more. The data are from a study of identical twins. TCRdb used MiXCR to reprocess the 5' RACE reads, holding one entry per CDR3 protein. The data hold hundreds of thousands of distinct CDR3 sequences, with about 12% observed a single time. The CDR3 is made up of 17 amino acids. V lost 5 bases, J lost 0 bases, and 10 bases stayed unmatched. Germline values: CDR1 SGHVS, CDR2 FQNEAQ. These same records also appear under a second study, on yellow fever vaccine responses in identical twins.

The J gene is TRBJ2-1, the V gene TRBV7-8, with TRBD2 matching over 7 bases. The sequence was collected from a woman aged 18-29 years in good health. What was sequenced was PBMCs. This CDR3 reads CASSPRGGRYSYNEQFF. The CDR3 nucleotides are TGTGCCAGCAGCCCCCGCGGCGGGAGATACTCCTACAATGAGCAGTTCTTC.